The 4 T cell receptor beta chains given below trace back to one sample, sequenced in a study of response to subunit inactivated influenza vaccine. Each CDR3 protein is one row after TCRdb ran MiXCR on the RT-PCR reads. The sample lists roughly 780,000 distinct CDR3 sequences, roughly 20% occurring once. The sample here was PBMCs from blood, taken 5 days after vaccination. The receptor source for this set is a man aged 50 or older who received an inactivated influenza vaccine.

This clonotype was recorded a few times. This chain connects TRBV20-1 to TRBJ2-3; TRBD2 matches 10 bases. Germline V lookup: CDR1 DFQATT, CDR2 SNEGSKA (reference sequence). V shed 1 base and J 2 bases; nucleotides not matched to a gene: 6. CDR3 length: 16 amino acids. CDR3 residues: CSARGLAGVDTDTQYF. CDR3 nucleotides: TGCAGTGCTAGAGGGCTAGCGGGAGTAGACACAGATACGCAGTATTTT.

The genes are TRBV7-9 and TRBJ2-3, with unresolved D. CDR1 is SEHNR and CDR2 is FQNEAQ in the germline V gene (reference sequence). CDR3 length: 12 residues. The V and J ends lost 7 bases and 3 bases respectively, with 8 bases between them. CDR3 amino acids: CASTEQTDTQYF. The CDR3 DNA reads as TGTGCCAGCACAGAACAAACAGATACGCAGTATTTT.

At least ten counts were recorded for this clonotype. This chain connects TRBV12-3 or TRBV12-4 to TRBJ2-4; a possible D gene is TRBD1 (5 bases). CDR3 length: 14 residues. V was trimmed by 6 bases and J by 2 bases, leaving 11 bases between them. Written as DNA, the CDR3 is TGTGCCAGCAGCGATACAGGTTCCAAAAACATTCAGTACTTC. Its translation is CASSDTGSKNIQYF.

This clonotype was counted only a few times. The V and J genes are TRBV12-3 or TRBV12-4 and TRBJ2-7, with D possibly called TRBD1 or TRBD2 (5 bases each). The CDR3 is 14 amino acids. V lost 5 bases and J 3 bases, leaving 14 bases between the germline ends. CDR3 residues: CASSKGPAGYEQYF. As DNA, the CDR3 is TGTGCCAGCAGTAAGGGACCCGCGGGCTACGAGCAGTACTTC.